The T cell receptor beta chain under discussion was sequenced for a study of T cells in Graves' hyperthyroidism and ophthalmopathy. Subjects with ophthalmopathy showed a Clinical Activity Score no lower than 3, a NOSPECS grade no lower than 4, and a duration shorter than 3 months. Not enrolled were patients with uncontrolled infection, other autoimmune disease, pregnancy or lactation. Approximately 10 ml of fresh peripheral blood supplied the PBMCs. This clonotype has a handful of counts. RNA transcripts yielded amplified TCR beta CDR3 regions. With the HTBI primer set, the TCR CDR3 went through a first round of RT-PCR. Via MiXCR, TCRdb re-called the multiplex PCR reads, giving one row per CDR3 protein. Here the sample spans hundreds of thousands of distinct CDR3 sequences, about 14% being singletons. CDR1 is SEHNR and CDR2 is FQNEAQ in the germline V gene (reference sequence). The CDR3 consists of 17 residues. Trimming took 1 base from V and 3 from J; bases not matched to a gene: 5.

The sequenced sample consisted of blood. This clonotype was obtained from a woman aged 45-60 years with Graves' ophthalmopathy. The chain couples TRBV7-9 to TRBJ2-1, with TRBD1 identical over 11 bases. The CDR3, as DNA: TGTGCCAGCAGCTTAGGTACGGGACAGGGGGGCTACAATGAGCAGTTCTTC. Protein sequence: CASSLGTGQGGYNEQFF.